These T cell receptor beta chains were read from a single sample in a study of blood T cell repertoires in COVID-19. Here immunoSEQ multiplex PCR was the method, and the copy in TCRdb shows in-frame clones only, minus some. The sample includes about 220,000 clones, over 70% of them seen just once. Material for sequencing was peripheral blood. These TCRs come from a woman between 65 and 79 years old with acute or convalescent COVID-19. CDR3s include the opening cysteine and the closing phenylalanine or tryptophan.

J,V,CDR3
TRBJ1-4,TRBV12-5,CASAVGFSGGTNEKLFF
TRBJ2-7,TRBV4-3,CASSQAGTGAYEQYF
TRBJ2-3,TRBV10-3,CATSVPLGGGTDTQYF
TRBJ2-5,TRBV11-2,CASLDRGQETQYF
TRBJ1-1,TRBV6-6,CASSTQGRIEAFF
TRBJ2-5,TRBV11-2,CASSPSEEWQTQYF
TRBJ2-7,TRBV2,CASRDSAYEQYF
TRBJ1-4,TRBV2,CASRDRLTNEKLFF
TRBJ2-2,TRBV4-1,CASSQDPGGVNTGELFF
TRBJ2-1,TRBV7-3,CASSPQPRTALYNEQFF
TRBJ1-5,TRBV6-5,CASSPLSGYYQPQHF
TRBJ2-6,TRBV11-2,CASSLDGGPPSGANVLTF
TRBJ1-2,TRBV4-1,CASSQSDRNNYGYTF
TRBJ2-2,TRBV5-1,CASSLEGLAAGELFF
TRBJ2-1,TRBV7-3,CASSLRGLTYNEQFF
TRBJ2-7,TRBV10-3,CAISESGERGEQYF
TRBJ2-5,TRBV12-3/TRBV12-4,CASKSEPQETQYF
TRBJ1-3,TRBV3-1/TRBV3-2,CASSHRYAGQSSGNTIYF
TRBJ2-5,TRBV4-1,CASSQGDRDQETQYF
TRBJ2-7,TRBV18,CASSIPGQSYEQYF
TRBJ2-2,TRBV11-3,CASSVGPTGELFF
TRBJ2-2,TRBV24-1,CATRPGQGIAGELFF